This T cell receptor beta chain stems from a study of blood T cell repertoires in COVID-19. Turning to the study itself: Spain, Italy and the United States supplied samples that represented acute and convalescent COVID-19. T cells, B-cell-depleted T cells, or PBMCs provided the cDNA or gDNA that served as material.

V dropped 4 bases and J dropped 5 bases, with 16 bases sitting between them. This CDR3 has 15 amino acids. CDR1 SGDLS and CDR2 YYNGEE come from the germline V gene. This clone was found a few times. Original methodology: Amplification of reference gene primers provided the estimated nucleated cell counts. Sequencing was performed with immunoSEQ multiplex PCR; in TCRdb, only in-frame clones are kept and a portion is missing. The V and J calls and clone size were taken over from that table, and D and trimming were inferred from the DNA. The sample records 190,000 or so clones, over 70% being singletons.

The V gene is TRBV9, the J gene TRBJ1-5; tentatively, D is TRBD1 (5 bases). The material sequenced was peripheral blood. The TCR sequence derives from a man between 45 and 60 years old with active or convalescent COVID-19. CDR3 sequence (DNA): TGTGCCAGCAGCCGCGAAGGGGCGCGAGATCAGCCCCAGCATTTT. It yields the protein CASSREGARDQPQHF.